This T cell receptor beta chain was recorded in a study of cytomegalovirus exposure and HLA in healthy donors (dated by TCRdb to the late 2010s). Background for the entire study: According to an earlier analysis of 450 to 650 of the donors, roughly 180 million T cells yielded 100 million or so unique TCR beta sequences and about 300 Gb of sequence data. Roughly 300 gigabases of sequencing data and approximately 93 million unique TCR sequences were included in an early release covering 550 to 800 HLA-typed donors. Of the roughly 400 genotyped donors, more than 75% were placed in the genetic ancestry cluster associated with self-reported Caucasian donors. The study was designed to test whether signatures of past pathogen exposure could be identified by cataloging public T cell receptors. Using immunosequencing, the study profiled T cell repertoires from approximately 700 subjects and related those repertoires to cytomegalovirus serostatus. A separate validation cohort of 90 to 150 different subjects was used in addition to the roughly 670-subject first cohort. High-throughput TCR immunosequencing, statistical association of individual TCRs with disease status, and machine learning were combined to predict cytomegalovirus infection status. To study patterns of TCR occurrence, a later analysis re-analyzed previously published TCR beta repertoires from 650 to 750 donors and added high-resolution HLA genotyping. The later analysis used no new phenotypic data to find candidate immune exposures, relying instead on TCR beta sequences and their occurrence across donors. An earlier analysis of roughly 600 of the donors used high-throughput TCR beta sequencing to judge whether each TCR beta V gene segment behaved as functional or pseudogenic. Donor age, sex, ethnicity and CMV serostatus were compiled alongside the repertoire data. Genome-wide SNP genotypes for about 60% of the roughly 670 donors were used in a later genetic analysis, which treated that subset as a discovery cohort. All discovery cohort repertoires had been generated on a single sequencing platform. Class I and class II HLA loci were covered by the typing at four-digit resolution. Typing coverage differed by locus: A, B, C, DRB1 and DQB1 were typed in roughly 620-630 donors, DQA1 in 500 to 550, DPA1 in 600 to 610, and DPB1 in 450 to 490. Five DR-DQ haplotypes were handled as single units for association and clustering because linkage in the cohort was strong. Among roughly 400 genotyped donors of the cohort, an average of roughly 230,000 unique TCR beta nucleotide sequences was sequenced per donor, of which about 19% were non-productive. The paper as a whole reports these results and caveats: A group of highly shared sequence variants was considered likely to be a technical artifact of the sequencing pipeline. Linkage disequilibrium might explain the correlated functional status among segregating V segments, but an unknown experimental factor could not be ruled out. A further reported finding was that TCR beta sequences accurately predicted the HLA-A and HLA-B alleles for most subjects in the first cohort. When HLA alleles, especially DR and DQ, strongly co-occurred, attributing TCR associations to individual alleles was difficult. According to a later analysis, most CMV-associated TCR beta chains appeared to be HLA-restricted, and the HLA associations seemed to be driven largely by CMV exposure. In a later analysis, HLA-associated TCR beta chains showed more clonal expansion and lower generation probabilities than non-associated chains that were equally common. This cohort had only TCR beta chains sequenced, and the lack of alpha or paired-chain data limited which features could be detected. Several of the top co-occurrence clusters appeared to be linked to parvovirus B19, influenza, CMV and Epstein-Barr virus, according to a later analysis. Because counts were too low, 15 to 20 rarely observed V segments, including chromosome 9 orphons, were left out of the earlier analysis of a few hundred of the donors. The 87-base-pair reads could not distinguish some IMGT-functional V segments, including TRBV6-2 and TRBV6-3, so those segments were excluded. V-gene and J-gene trimming of TCR beta chains was associated with a missense DCLRE1C variant in a later genetic analysis, and the association was replicated in an independent cohort. The only immune exposure information available for the cohort was CMV serostatus. Roughly uniform sequencing depth across donors was assumed in presence/absence analyses, although this assumption may not hold. The authors suggested that the approach could potentially be extended to other disease states and immunological phenotypes. In an earlier analysis of roughly 500 of the donors, most TCR beta V segments appeared in productive rearrangements about 87% or about 30% of the time, broadly matching IMGT annotations. A later analysis found that TCR association rates varied across HLA loci, with DRB1 alleles showing the most associated TCRs and HLA-C alleles the fewest. Because HLA typing was missing for some donors at each locus, association tests included only the typed subset. Across donors, most TCR sequences were observed very rarely, whereas some public TCRs were present in many individuals. A total of about 180 TCR beta chains were listed by the study as associated with cytomegalovirus. A later genetic analysis reported fewer N-insertions in productive TCRs among donors in an Asian-associated ancestry cluster than the approximately 700-donor mean. In both the original and validation cohorts, the classifier was reported to diagnose cytomegalovirus status with high specificity and sensitivity. Specific HLA alleles were associated with some 15,000 TCR beta sequences at a false discovery rate of 0.05 in a later analysis. A few of the identified cytomegalovirus-associated TCR beta chains were confirmed in vitro to be specific for cytomegalovirus antigens.

The cohort comprised around 700 healthy bone marrow donors. At the time of sampling, all cohort members were nominally healthy, though unrecorded immune exposures were likely present. The donor was CMV seropositive and was included in the group of 300 or so seropositive cohort members. A peripheral blood sample was provided by each donor, and peripheral blood mononuclear cells were used for TCR beta sequencing. Genomic DNA extraction from the blood cell samples was performed with the Qiagen DNeasy Blood Extraction Kit. CDR1 and CDR2 were assigned from the germline V gene as SGHDT and YYEEEE. The CDR3, from cysteine to phenylalanine, totals 14 residues. Only the CDR3 DNA stays, 42 bases, in frame from base 1. Trimming costs V 0 bases and J 4 bases, and their ends lie 10 bases apart. Note on this clone: Its cognate antigen has yet to be identified. The sample holds no much larger clone one base away, and base qualities are not on file.

Library method: the immunoSEQ multiplex PCR assay. For the multiplex PCR, a mixture combining 60 forward primers for TCR Vbeta segments and 13 reverse primers for TCR Jbeta segments was used. Amplification of the CDR3 region of rearranged TCR beta genes was performed with a multiplex PCR assay on genomic DNA. Amplified TCR beta libraries were sequenced as 87-base-pair reads on the Illumina HiSeq System. Processing in the source paper ran as follows. A later analysis tallied tens of millions of unique TCR beta chains across the 666 repertoires, and about 10 million of those chains were shared by two or more donors. Raw reads were error-corrected and collapsed into unique sequences by a nearest-neighbor algorithm in which closely related sequences were merged to remove PCR and sequencing errors. Alignment of CDR3 sequences to IMGT reference sequences was used to assign V, D and J gene segments. For a sequence to be retained, at least a six-nucleotide match to both a V gene segment and a J gene segment was required. A rearrangement was called productive if the CDR3 had no stop codons and remained in frame with V and J, and every other rearrangement was called non-productive. Following IMGT convention, CDR3 was defined as the stretch from the second conserved V-encoded cysteine to the conserved J-encoded phenylalanine. The earlier analysis of 587 of the donors excluded sequences that lacked an unambiguous match to a single V gene segment. An earlier analysis of some 500 of the donors classified V segments as functional when productive rearrangements were above 56.7% and as segregating when the standard deviation between donors was above 5%. A statistical classification framework was built for diagnosing cytomegalovirus status from the catalog of TCR beta chain sequences. V and J gene assignment, in a later analysis, came from comparing TCR nucleotide sequences with IMGT/GENE-DB human TR gene sequences. Using the TCRdist pipeline, a later analysis assigned CDR3 sequences along with most-parsimonious VDJ recombination scenarios. A later analysis defined each TCR beta chain by its CDR3 amino acid sequence plus V-gene family, and excluded reads lacking a unique V-gene family. In a later analysis, 450 to 600 highly shared, low-generation-probability nucleotide sequences were removed to address suspected cross-contamination and a sequencing artifact. In a later analysis, a clonal expansion index was calculated for each public chain from normalized within-repertoire ranks of inferred template counts. A later analysis computed generation probabilities with a VDJ recombination model fitted to out-of-frame rearrangements, and checked the results against IGoR. Hypergeometric tests were used in a later analysis to score TCR-TCR, TCR-HLA and TCR-CMV co-occurrence, with a repertoire-size bias correction applied to the TCR pairs. False discovery rates were estimated in a later analysis by permuting HLA or CMV assignments 20 times. In a later analysis, co-occurring TCRs were grouped using DBSCAN, and TCRdist sequence similarity was added for clustering within HLA-allele-positive subsets. Repertoires with fewer than 30,000 or more than 120,000 public chains, plus five repertoires with anomalous nucleotide sharing, were excluded from co-occurrence clustering. Held by TCRdb, this immuneACCESS table contains in-frame sequences only and omits some clones. Under half of the omission traces to an unresolved V gene where checked; the cause of the rest is unknown. That table gives V, J and clone size, and the DNA gave D and trimming. The sample yields about 180,000 clones; around three quarters were counted once. 2% to 2.5% of the sample belongs to the ten largest clones.

The sequence was collected from a woman between 25 and 40 years old in good health and CMV-seropositive. The chain employs TRBV5-6 and TRBJ1-2; the D segment could be TRBD1, given 6 matching bases. The sequencing input was PBMCs. The DNA sequence is given as TGTGCCAGCAGCTTGGCAGGGGATTTCTATGGCTACACCTTC. Its amino acids are CASSLAGDFYGYTF.